Listed below are T cell receptor beta chains from one sample, sequenced in a study of blood T cell repertoires in COVID-19. Clones were read by immunoSEQ multiplex PCR, and TCRdb kept only the in-frame ones, dropping some. The sample yields roughly 260,000 clones, about 87% seen once. The source material was peripheral blood. The source is a woman aged 50 to 65 with acute or convalescent COVID-19. Both conserved end residues are part of each CDR3. A D gene is named only where the DNA matches it firmly. A row's size may be missing; if present it is once, few, many or a size class.

abundance,v_gene,d_gene,len,j_gene,CDR3nt,CDR3aa
NA,TRBV3-1/TRBV3-2,TRBD1,16,TRBJ2-7,TGTGCCAGCAGCCAAGAGAGGACAGGGGGCGCTTACGAGCAGTACTTC,CASSQERTGGAYEQYF
once,TRBV30,TRBD1,13,TRBJ2-7,TGTGCCTGGGGTCTAGGACAGGGCTACGAGCAGTACTTC,CAWGLGQGYEQYF
once,TRBV4-3,NA,14,TRBJ1-1,TGCGCCAGCAGCTTCTCTGAGGGTCCCACTGAAGCTTTCTTT,CASSFSEGPTEAFF
NA,TRBV5-1,NA,13,TRBJ1-5,TGCGCCAGCAGCTTGGCCCCCGATCAGCCCCAGCATTTT,CASSLAPDQPQHF
NA,TRBV19,NA,12,TRBJ1-1,TGTGCCAGTAGTATCCAGGGTACTGAAGCTTTCTTT,CASSIQGTEAFF
NA,TRBV18,TRBD1,16,TRBJ1-6,TGTGCCAGCTCAATAGGGACAGGGGCGGCGAATTCACCCCTCCACTTT,CASSIGTGAANSPLHF
NA,TRBV25-1,TRBD1,18,TRBJ1-4,TGTGCCAGCAGTGAATCTCAGGGGGCGGCGTCCAATCCTGAAAAACTGTTTTTT,CASSESQGAASNPEKLFF
few,TRBV11-2,TRBD1,16,TRBJ1-2,TGTGCCAGCAGCTTAGTTTCCGGGACAGGGGGTGGTGGCTACACCTTC,CASSLVSGTGGGGYTF
few,TRBV29-1,NA,12,TRBJ1-5,TGCAGCGTTGGACAGTACAATCAGCCCCAGCATTTT,CSVGQYNQPQHF
NA,TRBV2,NA,13,TRBJ2-3,TGTGCCAGCAGTGAAGGGGAGGCCAATACGCAGTATTTT,CASSEGEANTQYF
NA,TRBV5-1,TRBD1,13,TRBJ2-5,TGCGCCAGCAGCTCGACAGGGGAAGAGACCCAGTACTTC,CASSSTGEETQYF
NA,TRBV5-1,NA,14,TRBJ1-1,TGCGCCAGCACCCTTCTCACAATGAACACTGAAGCTTTCTTT,CASTLLTMNTEAFF
NA,TRBV24-1,TRBD1,15,TRBJ2-7,TGTGCCACCAGTGATCCGGGACAGGGAACCTACGAGCAGTACTTC,CATSDPGQGTYEQYF
NA,TRBV29-1,NA,14,TRBJ2-6,TGCAGCGTTGAAGAGGGAGGTGGGGCCAACGTCCTGACTTTC,CSVEEGGGANVLTF
NA,TRBV9,TRBD2,15,TRBJ2-7,TGTGCCAGCAGCGGCGATAGCGGGAGGACTGACGAGCAGTACTTC,CASSGDSGRTDEQYF
NA,TRBV28,TRBD1,13,TRBJ1-1,TGTGCCAGCAGTAACAGGGGGAACACTGAAGCTTTCTTT,CASSNRGNTEAFF
NA,TRBV5-5,TRBD1,15,TRBJ1-3,TGTGCCAGCAGCACGGGACAGACCTCTGGAAACACCATATATTTT,CASSTGQTSGNTIYF
NA,TRBV18,TRBD1,14,TRBJ1-2,TGTGCCAGCTCACCAAGACAGGGGGCGGACGGCTACACCTTC,CASSPRQGADGYTF
NA,TRBV27,TRBD1,11,TRBJ1-2,TGTGCCACCCAGGGGGCCTATGGCTACACCTTC,CATQGAYGYTF
once,TRBV5-1,TRBD2,16,TRBJ2-1,TGCGCCAGCAGCTCCGGACTAGCGGGAGGGAGGGATGAGCAGTTCTTC,CASSSGLAGGRDEQFF
few,TRBV21-1,NA,15,TRBJ2-2,TGTGCCAGCAGCATCCACAGGGAGACCACCGGGGAGCTGTTTTTT,CASSIHRETTGELFF
NA,TRBV19,NA,15,TRBJ2-7,TGTGCCAGTAGTATCTTGCCAGACAATACCTACGAGCAGTACTTC,CASSILPDNTYEQYF
NA,TRBV5-5,TRBD1,16,TRBJ1-5,TGTGCCAGCAGCTTCTCAGGGGGCGCGAGCAATCAGCCCCAGCATTTT,CASSFSGGASNQPQHF
NA,TRBV7-2,TRBD1,13,TRBJ2-6,TGTGCCAGCAGCGTGGGACAGGGTTCCGTCCTGACTTTC,CASSVGQGSVLTF
NA,TRBV12-3/TRBV12-4,NA,13,TRBJ1-4,TGTGCCAGCTCCCAGGGTTCCTTGGAAAAACTGTTTTTT,CASSQGSLEKLFF
NA,TRBV24-1,NA,13,TRBJ2-3,TGTGCCACCAGTGGCCTTGACTATTATACGCAGTATTTT,CATSGLDYYTQYF
NA,TRBV6-2/TRBV6-3,NA,17,TRBJ2-7,TGTGCCAGCAGTTACCCCGGTCAGGGGAGCGTTGCCTACGAGCAGTACTTC,CASSYPGQGSVAYEQYF
NA,TRBV2,NA,13,TRBJ1-1,TGTGCCAGCAGTCTAACAGGGTGGGACGAAGCTTTCTTT,CASSLTGWDEAFF
NA,TRBV30,NA,15,TRBJ2-1,TGTGCCTGGAGTGTTCTGGGGAGTGGGTACAATGAGCAGTTCTTC,CAWSVLGSGYNEQFF
NA,TRBV7-2,NA,14,TRBJ1-2,TGTGCCAGCAGCTTAGGGGTTGGAGGTTATGGCTACACCTTC,CASSLGVGGYGYTF
NA,TRBV7-9,NA,14,TRBJ2-7,TGTGCCAGCAGCTTAGGACAGGTCAGCTACGAGCAGTACTTC,CASSLGQVSYEQYF
NA,TRBV3-1/TRBV3-2,TRBD2,15,TRBJ2-7,TGTGCCAGCAGGGGGCACGGACTAGCGACCTACGAGCAGTACTTC,CASRGHGLATYEQYF
NA,TRBV5-4,TRBD1,15,TRBJ2-5,TGTGCCAGCAGCCCGGACAGGGGGCTCCAAGAGACCCAGTACTTC,CASSPDRGLQETQYF
NA,TRBV4-3,NA,17,TRBJ1-4,TGCGCCAGCAGCCAAGCGGCCTGGGGGCTTAGTAATGAAAAACTGTTTTTT,CASSQAAWGLSNEKLFF
NA,TRBV28,TRBD1,13,TRBJ1-5,TGTGCCAGCAGTCCAGACAGGGCCCAGCCCCAGCATTTT,CASSPDRAQPQHF
few,TRBV19,NA,13,TRBJ1-2,TGTGCCAGTAGTATCTGGCCGCCCTGGGGCTACACCTTC,CASSIWPPWGYTF
NA,TRBV5-6,TRBD1,15,TRBJ1-5,TGTGCCAGCAGCTCTGGAGGGGGCCCCAATCAGCCCCAGCATTTT,CASSSGGGPNQPQHF
NA,TRBV3-1/TRBV3-2,NA,15,TRBJ2-5,TGTGCCAGCAGCCAATTTAGCCGCCCCGTTGAGACCCAGTACTTC,CASSQFSRPVETQYF
NA,TRBV2,NA,13,TRBJ1-4,TGTGCCAGCAGTCGGGAGACTAATGAAAAACTGTTTTTT,CASSRETNEKLFF
NA,TRBV15,NA,17,TRBJ1-1,TGTGCCACCAGCAGAGCCCCCTCGACGCTCGGGGGGACTGAAGCTTTCTTT,CATSRAPSTLGGTEAFF
NA,TRBV28,NA,15,TRBJ2-2,TGTGCCAGCAGTCCCCCGACAGGGAACACCGGGGAGCTGTTTTTT,CASSPPTGNTGELFF
NA,TRBV30,TRBD2,13,TRBJ2-7,TGTGCCGCCTTAGCGGGAGTTTGGTACGAGCAGTACTTC,CAALAGVWYEQYF
once,TRBV11-2,TRBD1,17,TRBJ1-1,TGTGCCAGCAGCCCGGCGGACAGGGGGCTGCGGGGCACTGAAGCTTTCTTT,CASSPADRGLRGTEAFF
NA,TRBV30,NA,12,TRBJ1-4,TGTGCCTGGAATCGTCCTAATGAAAAACTGTTTTTT,CAWNRPNEKLFF
NA,TRBV11-3,TRBD1,14,TRBJ2-5,TGTGCCAGCAGCCCTGAGGGGGCCCAAGAGACCCAGTACTTC,CASSPEGAQETQYF
NA,TRBV7-6,NA,16,TRBJ1-1,TGTGCCAGCAGCTTAGTAGCAGTGTTTGGGGGGACTGAAGCTTTCTTT,CASSLVAVFGGTEAFF
NA,TRBV5-4,NA,16,TRBJ2-2,TGTGCCAGCAGCCGGAAGGACAGAGCGAACACCGGGGAGCTGTTTTTT,CASSRKDRANTGELFF
NA,TRBV3-1/TRBV3-2,TRBD2,16,TRBJ2-2,TGTGCCAGCAGCCCAGGACTAGCAGTAAACACCGGGGAGCTGTTTTTT,CASSPGLAVNTGELFF
NA,TRBV27,TRBD1,14,TRBJ1-1,TGTGCCAGCAACAAACAGGGGGGCGTCACTGAAGCTTTCTTT,CASNKQGGVTEAFF
few,TRBV24-1,NA,17,TRBJ2-1,TGTGCCACCAGTGATGCACGGGCGGGCAGCTCCTACAATGAGCAGTTCTTC,CATSDARAGSSYNEQFF
NA,TRBV13,TRBD1,14,TRBJ1-2,TGTGCCAGCAGCTTTGGAGGAGGGGGCAGGGGCTACACCTTC,CASSFGGGGRGYTF
NA,TRBV19,NA,15,TRBJ1-5,TGTGCCAGTACCATCTCCGGGGGTGGCAATCAGCCCCAGCATTTT,CASTISGGGNQPQHF
few,TRBV20-1,NA,10,TRBJ1-2,TGCAGTGCTAGAAGGGAGGGCTACACCTTC,CSARREGYTF
NA,TRBV9,TRBD2,14,TRBJ2-1,TGTGCCAGCAGCATAACCGGGACTACCAATGAGCAGTTCTTC,CASSITGTTNEQFF
few,TRBV6-2/TRBV6-3,TRBD1,15,TRBJ1-2,TGTGCCAGCAGTTACGGACAGGGGGCTGCGTATGGCTACACCTTC,CASSYGQGAAYGYTF
once,TRBV6-5,TRBD2,14,TRBJ2-7,TGTGCCAGCAGCCCCGGGACTAGCTCCTACGAGCAGTACTTC,CASSPGTSSYEQYF
NA,TRBV19,NA,13,TRBJ2-5,TGTGCCAGTAGTCTACGGTACCAAGAGACCCAGTACTTC,CASSLRYQETQYF
once,TRBV6-1,NA,15,TRBJ2-2,TGTGCCAGCAGTGAGACAGCTACAATCTCCCGGGAGCTGTTTTTT,CASSETATISRELFF
once,TRBV18,NA,14,TRBJ2-3,TGTGCCAGCTCACCGGTCTCTAGTGGGGATACGCAGTATTTT,CASSPVSSGDTQYF